This T cell receptor beta chain stems from a study of shared clonotypes between healthy human individuals (dated by TCRdb to between 2020 and 2021). Concerning the study at large: The cohort included a few men and a couple of women between 18 and 49 years of age. For each donor, three plates each were used for CD4 naive and CD4 memory, two plates were used for CD8 naive, and one plate was used for CD8 memory. Blood TCR repertoires of about 5 healthy adults were deeply sequenced to estimate repertoire size and the extent of clonotype sharing between individuals. Different laboratories and diverse techniques were used to prepare libraries and sequence TCR repertoires, to increase sequencing depth and limit assay-specific biases. Leukapheresis yielded between about 0.85 and 10 billion PBMCs per donor.

In the germline V gene, CDR1 corresponds to SGHDT and CDR2 to YYEEEE. V loses 1 base, J loses 4 bases, and the germline ends lie 9 bases apart. From the cysteine up to the phenylalanine, the CDR3 has a length of 14 residues. The CDR3 DNA has 42 bases and is translated from base 1. Using the deep immunoSEQ assay, multiplex PCR amplified TCR CDR3 regions from genomic DNA. Genomic DNA extracted from each cell subset was distributed evenly over all wells of several immunoSEQ 96-well plates, and each plate served as one replicate. For sorted subsets, 200 to 250 ng of genomic DNA, equivalent to 30,000 or so T cell genomes, went into each replicate PCR. Purified libraries were measured with a Qubit 3.0 fluorometer, size-checked on a Bioanalyzer 2100, and measured again with the KAPA Library Quantification kit. Every immunoSEQ 96-well plate was sequenced on a dedicated single-read 150-cycle Illumina NextSeq 550 flow cell. The paper's processing steps were these. Because the immunoSEQ output included only junctional sequences and no quality scores, the filtering could not be the same as the filtering used for full-length reads. Sequences were annotated with PyIR, a Python wrapper for IgBLAST v1.9, using IMGT germline references to assign V/J genes and CDR3. Reads were removed for weak V/J assignments (E-value above 1e-6), missing CDR3, stop codons, out-of-frame junctions, or ambiguous translated residues. V3J clonotypes were defined as sequences sharing the same inferred V gene, J gene, and CDR3 amino acid sequence. To compute the percentage overlap between repertoires, the number of shared unique clonotypes was divided by the size of the smaller repertoire. Richness of each repertoire was evaluated using RTK rarefaction, the Chao1 estimator, and Recon v2.1 estimates of unobserved clonotypes. OLGA was used to compute generation probabilities for all TCRbeta clonotypes that the gDNA method yielded from a handful of donors. Not all clones reach the TCRdb copy of this immuneACCESS table, which keeps in-frame sequences only. Checked studies attribute under half of the gap to unresolved V genes and leave the rest unexplained. D and trimming come from the DNA, and the V and J calls and clone size come from that table. The sample yields 1,400,000 or so clones; 98% to 99% were counted once. The ten largest clones add up to over 0.3% of the sample.

The donors were healthy, HIV-negative adults who had no recently reported acute infections or vaccinations. Only Caucasian adults living in Nashville, Tennessee, USA were represented among the donors. CD4+ T cells were enriched by magnetic negative selection; naive cells were then positively selected on CD45RA, and the negative fraction formed the memory subset. Blood was collected by leukapheresis, and PBMCs were isolated by Ficoll-Histopaque density gradient centrifugation and then cryopreserved in liquid nitrogen vapor phase. Purity and quantity of every magnetically sorted T cell population were checked by analytical flow cytometry. Each sorted fraction had its genomic DNA isolated and then quantified by UV absorbance on a Nanodrop 2000c. What the work shows at the level of the full study, not this receptor alone: Even with the large sequencing depth, rarefaction of the sorted-subset datasets indicated that sequencing was incomplete. The small number of donors limited the genetic and exposure-history diversity represented. Compared with non-shared clonotypes, clonotypes shared by all four sorted-subset donors had higher generation probabilities. When a handful of donors were compared, the shared fraction of clonotypes was approximately 5% for naive CD4, roughly 3.3% for naive CD8, 2.3% for memory CD4, and 0.4% for memory CD8. Larger estimated clonotype richness was generally found for naive subsets than for memory subsets. Sampling was limited to blood, and TCR repertoires in tissue likely differ from TCR repertoires in blood. Pairwise subsampling indicated that sequencing depth was expected to affect the degree of clonotype sharing among donors.

Remarks on this clone: Its antigen remains undetermined. No clone much larger than this one lies a single base away; base qualities are absent.

The receptor was isolated from a man aged 25 to 45 in good health. The sequence is built from TRBV5-6 and TRBJ1-3, with the D segment identity uncertain. Sequencing was carried out using naive CD4+ T cells sorted from blood. The cell subset or site label of this sample denotes: CD45RA+ positively selected. The encoded CDR3 is CASSLPGSGNTIYF. The base sequence is TGTGCCAGCAGCTTGCCGGGGTCGGGAAACACCATATATTTT.